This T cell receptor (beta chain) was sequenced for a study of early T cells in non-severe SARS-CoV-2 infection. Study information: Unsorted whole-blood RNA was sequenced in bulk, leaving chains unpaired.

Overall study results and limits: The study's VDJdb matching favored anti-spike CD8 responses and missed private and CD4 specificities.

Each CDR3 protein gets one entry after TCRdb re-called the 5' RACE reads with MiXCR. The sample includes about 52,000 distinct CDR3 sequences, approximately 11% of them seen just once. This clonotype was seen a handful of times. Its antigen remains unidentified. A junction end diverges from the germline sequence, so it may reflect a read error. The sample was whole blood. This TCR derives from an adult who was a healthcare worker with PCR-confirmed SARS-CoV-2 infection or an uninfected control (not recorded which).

For the CDR3, the DNA is TGTGCCACCAATGATAACTACAGGGCCCACTACAATGAGCAGTTCTTC. This gives the protein CATNDNYRAHYNEQFF. V usage is TRBV24-1 and J usage is TRBJ2-1, with TRBD1 as a possible D gene (6 bases). The CDR3 consists of 16 residues. Germline CDR1 KGHDR, CDR2 SFDVKD.